This is a list of T cell receptor beta chains from one sample in a study of yellow fever vaccine responses in identical twins. Each CDR3 protein gets one entry after TCRdb re-called the RT-PCR reads with MiXCR. The sample has approximately 16,000 distinct CDR3 sequences, roughly 80% seen once. This material consisted of T cells from blood (PBMCs), unsorted or a sorted subset (not recorded which), taken before or after yellow fever vaccination (not recorded which). The receptors here all came from a woman younger than 30 who received the yellow fever vaccine. CDR3s include the opening cysteine and the closing phenylalanine or tryptophan. Fields, in order: V gene, clone size, J gene, D gene, CDR3 DNA, CDR3 protein. D genes are given only for firm matches. Not all rows give a size; the values are once, few, many and, for expanded clones, a class.

>TRBV11-2|NA|TRBJ2-7|TRBD2
TGTGCCAGCAGCTTAGACGCAGCGGGGTACGAGCAGTACTTC
CASSLDAAGYEQYF
>TRBV10-3|NA|TRBJ1-4|NA
TGTGCCATCCGTGAGGGACGCGATGAAAAACTGTTTTTT
CAIREGRDEKLFF
>TRBV7-9|NA|TRBJ2-1|TRBD2
TGTGCCAGCACATACGGGACTAGCGACTACAATGAGCAGTTCTTC
CASTYGTSDYNEQFF
>TRBV5-6|NA|TRBJ2-1|NA
TGTGCCAGCAGCTTGGGGACCGAGCCATACAATGAGCAGTTCTTC
CASSLGTEPYNEQFF
>TRBV10-3|NA|TRBJ2-1|NA
TGTGCCATCAGGGGGGAGCGGTGGGGCACCAATGAGCAGTTCTTC
CAIRGERWGTNEQFF
>TRBV11-2|NA|TRBJ2-7|TRBD1
TGTGCCAGCAGCTTAGGGACAGGGACCTCCTCCTACGAGCAGTACTTC
CASSLGTGTSSYEQYF
>TRBV2|NA|TRBJ2-5|NA
TGTGCCAGCAGTGAACCAGGGGGGGAGCAAGAGACCCAGTACTTC
CASSEPGGEQETQYF
>TRBV10-3|NA|TRBJ2-1|TRBD2
TGTGCCATCAGTGAGGAGGCTAGCGGAGGGCCCTACAATGAGCAGTTCTTC
CAISEEASGGPYNEQFF
>TRBV20-1|NA|TRBJ2-7|NA
TGCAGTGTACCGCGTCCAGGGGCCTACGAGCAGTACTTC
CSVPRPGAYEQYF
>TRBV27|NA|TRBJ2-5|TRBD2
TGTGCCAGCAGTTTTAAGACTAGCGTGGGGACCCAGTACTTC
CASSFKTSVGTQYF
>TRBV15|NA|TRBJ1-4|TRBD1
TGTGCCACCAGTAGGATTCCCGGGACAGGGTTATCTGAAAAACTGTTTTTT
CATSRIPGTGLSEKLFF
>TRBV25-1|once|TRBJ2-7|TRBD2
TGTGCCAGCAGTGACGGGGGGTTGAACGAGCAGTACTTC
CASSDGGLNEQYF
>TRBV18|NA|TRBJ2-1|TRBD2
TGTGCCAGTCGAATAGCGGGAGGGCCCAATGAGCAGTTCTTC
CASRIAGGPNEQFF
>TRBV20-1|NA|TRBJ2-1|NA
TGCAGTGCCCCGGGACCCACCTACAATGAGCAGTTCTTC
CSAPGPTYNEQFF
>TRBV11-1|NA|TRBJ2-1|NA
TGTGCCAGCAGCTTCCCCTTACGGAACGAGCAGTTCTTC
CASSFPLRNEQFF
>TRBV11-3|NA|TRBJ1-1|TRBD1
TGTGCCAGCAGCTTAGGTTCCAGGGGGCGGGTGAACACTGAAGCTTTCTTT
CASSLGSRGRVNTEAFF
>TRBV11-2|NA|TRBJ2-7|NA
TGTGCCAGCAGCTTAGGGGGCACCTCCTACGAGCAGTACTTC
CASSLGGTSYEQYF
>TRBV19|NA|TRBJ2-1|TRBD2
TGTGCCTGCACCCCCCAAGGCGGGAGGGCCCGGAATGAGCAGTTCTTC
CACTPQGGRARNEQFF
>TRBV11-2|NA|TRBJ2-1|TRBD2
TGTGCCAGCAGCTTGAGACTAGCCCATGAGCAGTTCTTC
CASSLRLAHEQFF
>TRBV6-1|once|TRBJ2-5|NA
TGTGCCAGCATGAAGGGGGGCAGGGAGACCCAGTACTTC
CASMKGGRETQYF
>TRBV29-1|NA|TRBJ2-5|NA
TGCAGCGTTGAAGAGGGAGAGACCCAGTACTTC
CSVEEGETQYF
>TRBV28|few|TRBJ2-7|NA
TGTGCCAGTAGGGGATTAACGAACGAGCAGTACTTC
CASRGLTNEQYF
>TRBV5-1|NA|TRBJ2-3|NA
TGCGCCAGCAGCTTGGAGGGTAGCGGCGAGAGCACAGATACGCAGTATTTT
CASSLEGSGESTDTQYF
>TRBV29-1|NA|TRBJ2-3|NA
TGCAGCGTTGATACGGCGGGACGCACAGATACGCAGTATTTT
CSVDTAGRTDTQYF
>TRBV7-6|few|TRBJ1-1|TRBD1
TGTGCCAGCTCGTTACGACAGGGGGGCGGCGGAACTGAAGCTTTCTTT
CASSLRQGGGGTEAFF
>TRBV25-1|NA|TRBJ2-7|NA
TGTGCCAGCAGTCACGGGGGTTACGAGCAGTACTTC
CASSHGGYEQYF
>TRBV5-4|NA|TRBJ2-1|NA
TGTGCCAGCGAACAACTCGATGAGCAGTTCTTC
CASEQLDEQFF
>TRBV19|few|TRBJ1-5|NA
TGTGCCAGTAGTATAAGAAGGGAACCAAGCAATCAGCCCCAGCATTTT
CASSIRREPSNQPQHF
>TRBV29-1|NA|TRBJ2-7|NA
TGCAGCGTTGGTAACGGACCGGCCTACGAGCAGTACTTC
CSVGNGPAYEQYF
>TRBV5-1|once|TRBJ2-7|TRBD1
TGCGCCAGCAGCTCGCGAATAACAGGGGATCTGTACTTC
CASSSRITGDLYF
>TRBV5-1|NA|TRBJ2-5|NA
TGCGCCAGCAGCCCCGGGACATCAGTCCAGGAGACCCAGTACTTC
CASSPGTSVQETQYF
>TRBV29-1|NA|TRBJ2-7|NA
TGCAGCGTCACCGACAGGTCCATGATGGTCGAGCAGTACTTC
CSVTDRSMMVEQYF
>TRBV4-3|once|TRBJ2-6|NA
TGCGCCAGCAGCCAAGTAGGGGGCTCTGGGGCCAACGTCCTGACTTTC
CASSQVGGSGANVLTF
>TRBV11-1|NA|TRBJ2-7|NA
TGTGCCAGCAGCTTATCGCCTTACGAGCAGTACTTC
CASSLSPYEQYF
>TRBV7-9|NA|TRBJ2-3|NA
TGTGCCAGCAGCCCCTCCAATGGGGATACGCAGTATTTT
CASSPSNGDTQYF
>TRBV12-3/TRBV12-4|NA|TRBJ2-7|NA
TGTGCCAGCAGTTTAGTACAGGGAGGCTACGAGCAGTACTTC
CASSLVQGGYEQYF